A selection of T cell receptor beta chains follows, all from one sample in a study of cytomegalovirus exposure and HLA in healthy donors. Produced via immunoSEQ multiplex PCR; TCRdb's table is partial and in-frame only. The sample has 100,000 to 150,000 clones; roughly four fifths are singletons. The material sequenced was PBMCs. Every receptor here comes from a male donor in good health and CMV-seropositive. Both conserved end residues are part of each CDR3. D genes are given only for firm matches. Only some rows state a clone size, as once, few, many or a class for expanded clones.

>TRBV28|TRBD2|TRBJ2-3|once
TGTGCCAGCAGTTTGCGGGGGTACGGCGGCAGCGCAGATACGCAGTATTTT
CASSLRGYGGSADTQYF
>TRBV10-3|TRBD2|TRBJ2-7|.
TGTGCCATCAGTGAAATGGCTAGCGGTCGCTACGAGCAGTACTTC
CAISEMASGRYEQYF
>TRBV5-1|.|TRBJ1-2|.
TGCGCCAGCAGGCTGGGGGCGCGAGGCTACACCTTC
CASRLGARGYTF
>TRBV5-1|TRBD1|TRBJ2-7|few
TGCGCCAGCAGCCCCGGGACAGGGGGGGACTACGAGCAGTACTTC
CASSPGTGGDYEQYF
>TRBV19|TRBD2|TRBJ2-5|.
TGTGCCAGTAGTACTAGCGGGAGGGTGACCCAGTACTTC
CASSTSGRVTQYF
>TRBV5-4|TRBD2|TRBJ2-2|.
TGTGCCAGCAGCCCTAGCGGGAGGGCCACCGGGGAGCTGTTTTTT
CASSPSGRATGELFF
>TRBV14|.|TRBJ2-1|.
TGTGCCAGCAGCCCCGGGGGGCTGGGGGATGAGCAGTTCTTC
CASSPGGLGDEQFF
>TRBV7-3|.|TRBJ2-3|.
TGTGCCAGCAGGTCAGGCCCAGGGGCAGCTGGTCGGGATACGCAGTATTTT
CASRSGPGAAGRDTQYF
>TRBV6-6|TRBD2|TRBJ2-7|.
TGTGCCAGCCGACTAGCGGGAGGTGAGGAGCAGTACTTC
CASRLAGGEEQYF
>TRBV5-8|TRBD2|TRBJ2-1|.
TGTGCCAGCAGACCCTTCGGCGGGAGGGGGGTCGTGAACTACAATGAGCAGTTCTTC
CASRPFGGRGVVNYNEQFF
>TRBV18|TRBD2|TRBJ2-1|.
TGTGCCAGCTCACTCCGGACGCTAGCGGGAGGGAGTAACAATGAGCAGTTCTTC
CASSLRTLAGGSNNEQFF
>TRBV9|.|TRBJ2-3|.
TGTGCCAGCAGCGTCGGGCGGGAAGGTACAGATACGCAGTATTTT
CASSVGREGTDTQYF
>TRBV4-3|TRBD2|TRBJ2-1|few
TGCGCCAGCAGCCAAGATTATTTCCTAGCGGGAAACAATGAGCAGTTCTTC
CASSQDYFLAGNNEQFF
>TRBV7-2|.|TRBJ2-3|.
TGTGCCAGCAGCTTCGGCGCGGGAAACACAGATACGCAGTATTTT
CASSFGAGNTDTQYF
>TRBV27|.|TRBJ2-1|few
TGTGCCAGCAGTTCGGCTCCGGCGGGATACAATGAGCAGTTCTTC
CASSSAPAGYNEQFF
>TRBV7-2|.|TRBJ2-4|.
TGTGCCAGCAGCCTTGGACACCTCATAGCCAAAAACAGTCAGTACTTC
CASSLGHLIAKNSQYF
>TRBV5-5|.|TRBJ2-2|.
TGTGCCACCAGACAGGACATGAACACCGGGGAGCTGTTTTTT
CATRQDMNTGELFF
>TRBV9|.|TRBJ1-1|.
TGTGCCAGCAGCGTAAATCCCGGGAACACTGAAGCTTTCTTT
CASSVNPGNTEAFF
>TRBV29-1|TRBD1|TRBJ2-5|.
TGCAGCGTTGAAGATTACGCGACAGGGGGAGAGACCCAGTACTTC
CSVEDYATGGETQYF
>TRBV6-1|.|TRBJ2-3|.
TGTGCCAGCAGGGAAAGGGGAACAGATACGCAGTATTTT
CASRERGTDTQYF
>TRBV27|.|TRBJ1-2|.
TGTGCCAGCAGCTCGACAGCTAACTATGGCTACACCTTC
CASSSTANYGYTF
>TRBV11-2|TRBD1|TRBJ2-7|.
TGTGCCAGCAGCCTGGACCCGGGACAGGGCTACGAGCAGTACTTC
CASSLDPGQGYEQYF
>TRBV29-1|.|TRBJ2-3|.
TGCAGCGTTTTGGGAGGCCCCGCTAGGACAGATACGCAGTATTTT
CSVLGGPARTDTQYF
>TRBV27|TRBD2|TRBJ2-1|.
TGTGCCAGCAGTTTCTTTAGCGGGAGCCCCTACAATGAGCAGTTCTTC
CASSFFSGSPYNEQFF
>TRBV7-6|.|TRBJ1-1|.
TGTGCCAGCAGCTTAGCGTTTCAGGCGAACACTGAAGCTTTCTTT
CASSLAFQANTEAFF
>TRBV5-1|TRBD1|TRBJ2-2|.
TGCGCCAGCAGCCAGGGACAGGGAGGCACCGGGGAGCTGTTTTTT
CASSQGQGGTGELFF
>TRBV6-6|.|TRBJ1-1|.
TGTGCCAGCAGTAGAGGGGAAGCTTTCTTT
CASSRGEAFF
>TRBV7-2|.|TRBJ2-3|.
TGTGCCAGCAGTTTTGCCGTCGGGAGCGCAGATACGCAGTATTTT
CASSFAVGSADTQYF
>TRBV5-1|.|TRBJ2-6|.
TGCGCCAGCAGCGGGTACGCTGGGGCCAACGGCCTGACTTTC
CASSGYAGANGLTF
>TRBV30|.|TRBJ2-7|.
TGTGCCTGGAAGATCGAGGTTTTGAGCGTTAGCTCCTACGAGCAGTACTTC
CAWKIEVLSVSSYEQYF
>TRBV7-9|.|TRBJ2-4|.
TGTGCCAGCAGCTTAGGGCAGGGATCCAAAAACATTCAGTACTTC
CASSLGQGSKNIQYF
>TRBV9|.|TRBJ2-2|.
TGTGCCAGCAGCGTATGGGACATTAACACCGGGGAGCTGTTTTTT
CASSVWDINTGELFF
>TRBV19|TRBD2|TRBJ2-2|once
TGTGCCAGTAGTCGGCGGGGGAGGAGCACCGGGGAGCTGTTTTTT
CASSRRGRSTGELFF
>TRBV6-5|.|TRBJ2-1|.
TGTGCCAGCAGTTACCTCCCGAGGGGGAGATACAATGAGCAGTTCTTC
CASSYLPRGRYNEQFF
>TRBV15|.|TRBJ2-7|.
TGTGCCACCAGCAGAGGATGGGGGGAGGCGGGGGAGCAGTACTTC
CATSRGWGEAGEQYF
>TRBV14|.|TRBJ2-7|once
TGTGCCAGCAGCCAAGCCCTGACAACCTACGAGCAGTACTTC
CASSQALTTYEQYF
>TRBV6-5|.|TRBJ1-2|.
TGTGCCAGCAGTGCTTTCCGGCAGGACTATGGCTACACCTTC
CASSAFRQDYGYTF
>TRBV5-1|.|TRBJ2-1|.
TGCGCCAGCTCCGAAGGGACAACGAATGAGCAGTTCTTC
CASSEGTTNEQFF
>TRBV7-2|TRBD2|TRBJ2-3|once
TGTGCCAGCAGCCCACGACGGCTAGCGGGCACAGATACGCAGTATTTT
CASSPRRLAGTDTQYF
>TRBV4-3|.|TRBJ1-2|.
TGCGCCAGCAGCCAAGATAGAGGGATTATCTATGGCTACACCTTC
CASSQDRGIIYGYTF
>TRBV2|.|TRBJ2-5|.
TGTGCCAGCAGTGATGGCGGGACTCAAGAGACCCAGTACTTC
CASSDGGTQETQYF